This TCR beta chain stems from a study of shared clonotypes between healthy human individuals. Study outcomes and limitations: Naive subsets generally exceeded memory subsets in estimated richness. Shared clonotypes across all four donors exceeded non-shared ones in generation probability.

Nashville, Tennessee was home to all donors, who were Caucasian adults. Data came from immunoSEQ multiplex PCR; TCRdb stores just in-frame clones and leaves some out. The table records 2,500,000 or so clones, under 95% of them present only once. The germline gives CDR1 SEHNR, CDR2 FQNEAQ (reference sequence). Between the trimmed V and J ends, which lost 6 bases and 8 bases, there was a span of 19 bases. The CDR3 is 15 residues long. This clone was found a few times. Its antigen is not known. Specimen: naive CD4+ T cells from PBMCs. Stated subset: CD45RA+ positively selected. The chain employs TRBV7-9 and TRBJ1-4; a possible D gene is TRBD1 (5 bases). The clonotype comes from a man between 18 and 29 years old in good health. Some clones in this sample may be carry-over from other donors' samples. DNA of the CDR3: TGTGCCAGCAGTCCTACCGGGACTACCGGAGAAAAACTGTTTTTT. Amino acids: CASSPTGTTGEKLFF. The whole variable domain, filled in from reference TRBV7-9 and TRBJ1-4, reads DTGVSQNPRHKITKRGQNVTFRCDPISEHNRLYWYRQTLGQGPEFLTYFQNEAQLEKSRLLSDRFSAERPKGSFSTLEIQRTEQGDSAMYLCASSPTGTTGEKLFFGSGTQLSVL.